Listed here are 8 T cell receptor beta chains from one sample, sequenced in a study of circulating CD8 cells and anti-PD-1 response in melanoma. Four subsets defined by PD-1 and/or TIGIT were sorted from live CD3+CD8+TCRalphabeta+ cells. Using roughly 15 ng of total RNA, TCR libraries were made with the QIAseq Immune Repertoire TCR panel. TCRdb processed the reads anew with MiXCR; each CDR3 protein has one entry. The data hold hundreds of distinct CDR3 sequences, with more than 4.5% observed a single time. Here the sequenced sample was CD8+ T cells from PBMCs, taken at baseline or after one month of anti-PD-1 therapy (not recorded which). These receptors came from a human donor with melanoma.

This clonotype is categorized as large. The V and J genes are TRBV5-4 and TRBJ2-7; 9 bases align to TRBD1. V shed 4 bases, J shed 6 bases, and the junction held 2 bases outside the gene matches. The CDR3 contains 12 residues. Per germline, CDR1 SGHNT and CDR2 YYREEE (reference sequence). The CDR3 reads CASSGQGLEQYF. The CDR3 nucleotides are TGTGCCAGCAGCGGACAGGGGCTCGAGCAGTACTTC.

J is TRBJ2-7 and V is TRBV11-2; D is possibly TRBD2 (5 bases). The CDR3 has 15 amino acids. V was trimmed by 1 base and J by 5 bases, leaving 15 bases between them. Germline assignment: CDR1 SGHAT and CDR2 FQNNGV. This chain's CDR3 is CASSLGLGVGDEQYV. The CDR3 nucleotides are TGTGCCAGCAGCTTAGGTCTCGGGGTTGGAGACGAGCAGTACGTC.

The CDR3 loop is CASSWGSDYNEQFF. The CDR3 nucleotides are TGTGCCAGCAGTTGGGGTAGCGATTACAATGAGCAGTTCTTC. This rearrangement joins TRBV28 to TRBJ2-1; D perhaps matches TRBD2 (5 bases). Germline-derived CDR1 and CDR2 are MDHEN and SYDVKM. Between the trimmed V and J ends, which lost 4 bases and 4 bases, there was a span of 11 bases. The CDR3 covers 14 residues. Drawing the rest from reference TRBV28 and TRBJ2-1, the complete variable domain is DVKVTQSSRYLVKRTGEKVFLECVQDMDHENMFWYRQDPGLGLRLIYFSYDVKMKEKGDIPEGYSVSREKKERFSLILESASTNQTSMYLCASSWGSDYNEQFFGPGTRLTVL.

With respect to this clonotype: This sequence may be a read error, since a much larger clone differs from it by one base. The gene calls are TRBV7-6 and TRBJ2-1, with TRBD2 identical over 13 bases. CDR1 is SGHVS, CDR2 FNYEAQ, per germline. The CDR3 spans 16 residues. The CDR3: CASSKPGLAGYNGQFF. CDR3 nucleotides: TGTGCCAGCAGCAAACCGGGACTAGCGGGGTATAATGGGCAGTTCTTC.

This clonotype is labeled as large (0.1 to 1%). This chain joins TRBV12-3 or TRBV12-4 and TRBJ2-3; 9 nucleotides agree with TRBD2. V was clipped by 3 bases and J by 5 bases; unmatched bases: 12. The CDR3 has 17 amino acids. The chain's CDR3 is CASSLSPGRGGGDTQYF. The CDR3 DNA reads as TGTGCCAGCAGTTTGTCCCCCGGGCGGGGGGGTGGAGATACGCAGTATTTT.

This clonotype is termed large (0.1 to 1%). The rearrangement joins TRBV12-3 or TRBV12-4 to TRBJ2-7; 7 bases align to TRBD1. J gave up 4 bases and V 7 bases, and 7 bases lay outside the gene matches. CDR3 size: 13 residues. The CDR3 spells CASTRGRGYEQYF. The CDR3 DNA reads TGTGCCAGCACCCGTGGCAGGGGGTACGAGCAGTACTTC.

In its sample, this clonotype ranks as large. V gene TRBV6-1 combines with J gene TRBJ1-6; D perhaps matches TRBD1 (6 bases). Trimming cost V 0 bases and J 6 bases, with 9 bases left between them. The germline CDR1 and CDR2 sequences are MNHNS and SASEGT. The CDR3 spans 15 residues. CDR3 residues: CASSEAYRANSPLHF. CDR3 nucleotide sequence: TGTGCCAGCAGTGAAGCGTACAGGGCTAATTCACCCCTCCACTTT.

As to this clonotype: With a much larger clone just one base away, this may be a read error. The chain joins TRBV19 to TRBJ2-3, with D possibly matching TRBD2 (5 bases). Looked up from germline, CDR1 is LNHDA and CDR2 is SQIVND (reference sequence). This CDR3 comprises 14 residues. The ends were cut back, 4 bases at V and 4 bases at J, with 12 bases in the middle. CDR3 residues: CASSTPGGPDTQYF. CDR3 DNA sequence: TGTGCCAGTAGTACGCCAGGAGGACCAGATACGCAGTATTTT.